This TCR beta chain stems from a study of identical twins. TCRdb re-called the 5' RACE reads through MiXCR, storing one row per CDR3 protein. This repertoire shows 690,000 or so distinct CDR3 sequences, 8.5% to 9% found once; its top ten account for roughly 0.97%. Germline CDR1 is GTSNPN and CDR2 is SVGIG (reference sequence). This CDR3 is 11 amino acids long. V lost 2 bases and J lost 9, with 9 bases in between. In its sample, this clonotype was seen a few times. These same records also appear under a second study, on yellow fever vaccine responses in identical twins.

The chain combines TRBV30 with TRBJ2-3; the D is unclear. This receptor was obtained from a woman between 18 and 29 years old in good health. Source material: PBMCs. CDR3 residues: CAWSYPGTQYF. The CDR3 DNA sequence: TGTGCCTGGAGTTACCCCGGCACGCAGTATTTT.